This T cell receptor (beta chain) was identified during a study of response to subunit inactivated influenza vaccine. TCRdb processed the RT-PCR reads anew with MiXCR; each CDR3 protein has one entry. The repertoire holds 650,000 to 700,000 distinct CDR3 sequences, 15% to 18% seen once, with more than 9% in the top ten. The germline V gene encodes CDR1 MNHEY and CDR2 SVGAGI. This CDR3 spans 16 amino acids. V was cut by 2 bases and J by 3 bases, with 16 bases left in between. Overall study results and limits: Few additional T cells are recruited per seasonal influenza vaccination, authors suggested.

This clonotype came up a few times. Its target is not known. The chain joins TRBV6-5 to TRBJ1-2; D not resolved. This specimen was PBMCs from blood, taken about 13 days after vaccination. The sequence was obtained from a man aged 50 to 60 who received an inactivated influenza vaccine. The CDR3 protein is CASSYLSRTHHYGYTF. The CDR3 DNA follows: TGTGCCAGCAGTTACCTTTCAAGGACGCATCACTATGGCTACACCTTC.